The sequence of this T cell receptor beta chain was determined in a study of shared clonotypes between healthy human individuals. V was shortened by 4 bases and J by 0 bases, with 13 bases between the two germline ends. The CDR3 totals 16 residues. CDR1 and CDR2 (germline): MNHEY, SMNVEV (reference sequence). Study results and caveats: Naive subsets, compared against memory subsets, generally had larger estimated richness values. Clonotypes shared by all four donors outscored non-shared clonotypes in generation probability.

As processed by the authors: Junction-only sequences without quality scores were provided by ImmunoSEQ, so filtering was different. The method was immunoSEQ multiplex PCR; TCRdb's version includes in-frame clones alone and lacks a portion of them. Clone size and the V and J calls come from that table; the DNA yielded D and trimming. The sample lists 850,000 to 1,100,000 clones, approximately 80% seen once, with about 0.89% in the top ten. As concerns this clone: The antigen is unknown.

V is TRBV27 and J is TRBJ2-1; D is perhaps TRBD1 (5 bases). This TCR came from a man aged 18 to 30 in good health. Some clones in this sample may be carry-over from other donors' samples. Sequencing was done on a sample of memory CD4+ T cells from PBMCs. The subset: CD45RA-negative fraction. The CDR3 region has the DNA TGTGCCAGCAGTTCCCTAGGGGCTGACTCCTACAATGAGCAGTTCTTC. It codes for CASSSLGADSYNEQFF.